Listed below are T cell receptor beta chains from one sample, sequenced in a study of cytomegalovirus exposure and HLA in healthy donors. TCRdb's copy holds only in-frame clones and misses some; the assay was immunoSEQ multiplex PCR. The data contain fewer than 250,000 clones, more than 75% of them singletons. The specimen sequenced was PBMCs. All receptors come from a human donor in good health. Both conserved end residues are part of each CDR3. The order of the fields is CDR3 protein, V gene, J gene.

CDR3aa: CASSTGSAGANVLTF
v_gene: TRBV7-3
j_gene: TRBJ2-6

CDR3aa: CASSQVGWRQGKETQYF
v_gene: TRBV14
j_gene: TRBJ2-5

CDR3aa: CASRFDGSGSGSSYEQYF
v_gene: TRBV12-2
j_gene: TRBJ2-7

CDR3aa: CASSLNIGRREGSYNEQFF
v_gene: TRBV7-8
j_gene: TRBJ2-1

CDR3aa: CASSLSGATNEKLFF
v_gene: TRBV6-6
j_gene: TRBJ1-4

CDR3aa: CASSERLAPSTDTQYF
v_gene: TRBV6-1
j_gene: TRBJ2-3

CDR3aa: CASSLDPGYTYEQYF
v_gene: TRBV7-2
j_gene: TRBJ2-7

CDR3aa: CATSTARQGYSGEQYF
v_gene: TRBV15
j_gene: TRBJ2-7

CDR3aa: CASSPNPAGGLEQYF
v_gene: TRBV6-6
j_gene: TRBJ2-7

CDR3aa: CASSKGGGVADTQYF
v_gene: TRBV10-2
j_gene: TRBJ2-3

CDR3aa: CASSLWAGGRTDTQYF
v_gene: TRBV5-6
j_gene: TRBJ2-3

CDR3aa: CASSPVGEETQYF
v_gene: TRBV5-4
j_gene: TRBJ2-5

CDR3aa: CARRRGGRSYEQYF
v_gene: TRBV10-1
j_gene: TRBJ2-7

CDR3aa: CASSVEMEGNTEAFF
v_gene: TRBV9
j_gene: TRBJ1-1

CDR3aa: CASSFRDTQYF
v_gene: TRBV28
j_gene: TRBJ2-3

CDR3aa: CASSSYTSSNEQFF
v_gene: TRBV19
j_gene: TRBJ2-1

CDR3aa: CASSSVERAEQYF
v_gene: TRBV18
j_gene: TRBJ2-7

CDR3aa: CASSSPETQYF
v_gene: TRBV6-6
j_gene: TRBJ2-5

CDR3aa: CASSPWLIYEQYF
v_gene: TRBV11-2
j_gene: TRBJ2-7

CDR3aa: CASGTGDNNQPQHF
v_gene: TRBV19
j_gene: TRBJ1-5

CDR3aa: CASSEVVVHEQFF
v_gene: TRBV25-1
j_gene: TRBJ2-1

CDR3aa: CASSYSPRTSEQTQYF
v_gene: TRBV6-5
j_gene: TRBJ2-5

CDR3aa: CASSLSWGLGQGRDGYTF
v_gene: TRBV5-1
j_gene: TRBJ1-2

CDR3aa: CASSYSGAISYEQYF
v_gene: TRBV27
j_gene: TRBJ2-7

CDR3aa: CASSYVGSAEQFF
v_gene: TRBV6-5
j_gene: TRBJ2-1

CDR3aa: CASSARLAGGNEQYF
v_gene: TRBV7-2
j_gene: TRBJ2-7

CDR3aa: CASSLGTGQGGKLFF
v_gene: TRBV7-6
j_gene: TRBJ1-4

CDR3aa: CASSVSGTAATDTQYF
v_gene: TRBV9
j_gene: TRBJ2-3

CDR3aa: CAGSPRGQGGMNTEAFF
v_gene: TRBV5-1
j_gene: TRBJ1-1

CDR3aa: CASRAGQGYGYTF
v_gene: TRBV6-1
j_gene: TRBJ1-2

CDR3aa: CASSLDRGEQFF
v_gene: TRBV5-1
j_gene: TRBJ2-1

CDR3aa: CASSGGSTDTQYF
v_gene: TRBV19
j_gene: TRBJ2-3

CDR3aa: CASSLGGSGNTIYF
v_gene: TRBV7-9
j_gene: TRBJ1-3

CDR3aa: CASSNRDTGELFF
v_gene: TRBV19
j_gene: TRBJ2-2

CDR3aa: CASSLQLAGAPTQYF
v_gene: TRBV7-9
j_gene: TRBJ2-3

CDR3aa: CASSYSKGGISYEQYF
v_gene: TRBV6-5
j_gene: TRBJ2-7

CDR3aa: CSVRTSGTYEQYF
v_gene: TRBV29-1
j_gene: NA

CDR3aa: CASSVRAGEATGELFF
v_gene: TRBV2
j_gene: TRBJ2-2

CDR3aa: CASSSAGAEGSGRAMTGELFF
v_gene: TRBV27
j_gene: TRBJ2-2

CDR3aa: CASCEGGPRVTGELFF
v_gene: TRBV5-1
j_gene: TRBJ2-2

CDR3aa: CASSYIGAGETQYF
v_gene: TRBV5-1
j_gene: TRBJ2-5

CDR3aa: CASSLAGQGTYNEQFF
v_gene: TRBV5-1
j_gene: TRBJ2-1

CDR3aa: CASRQGTRAEQFF
v_gene: TRBV6-5
j_gene: TRBJ2-1

CDR3aa: CASSPPKPLRAFF
v_gene: TRBV27
j_gene: TRBJ1-1

CDR3aa: CAIREAGAGGETQYF
v_gene: TRBV10-3
j_gene: TRBJ2-5

CDR3aa: CASSPRQTNTGELFF
v_gene: TRBV18
j_gene: TRBJ2-2

CDR3aa: CASSNGRNTDTQYF
v_gene: TRBV5-1
j_gene: TRBJ2-3

CDR3aa: CASRAVPGVSNYGYTF
v_gene: TRBV28
j_gene: TRBJ1-2

CDR3aa: CASSESGSSYEQYF
v_gene: TRBV6-1
j_gene: TRBJ2-7

CDR3aa: CASSRQGNYGYTF
v_gene: TRBV6-5
j_gene: TRBJ1-2

CDR3aa: CASSTHCPAREEETQYF
v_gene: TRBV7-3
j_gene: TRBJ2-5